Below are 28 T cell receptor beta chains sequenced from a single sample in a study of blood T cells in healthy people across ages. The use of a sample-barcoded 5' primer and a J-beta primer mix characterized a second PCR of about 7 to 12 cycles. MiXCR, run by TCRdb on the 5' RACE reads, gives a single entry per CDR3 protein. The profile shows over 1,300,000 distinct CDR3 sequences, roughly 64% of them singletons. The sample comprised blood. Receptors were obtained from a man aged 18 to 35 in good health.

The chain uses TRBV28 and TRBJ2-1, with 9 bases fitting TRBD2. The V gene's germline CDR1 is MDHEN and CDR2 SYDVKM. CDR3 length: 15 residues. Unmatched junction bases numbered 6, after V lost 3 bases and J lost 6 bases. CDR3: CASSLIERGANEQFF. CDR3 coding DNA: TGTGCCAGCAGTTTGATCGAGCGGGGGGCCAATGAGCAGTTCTTC.

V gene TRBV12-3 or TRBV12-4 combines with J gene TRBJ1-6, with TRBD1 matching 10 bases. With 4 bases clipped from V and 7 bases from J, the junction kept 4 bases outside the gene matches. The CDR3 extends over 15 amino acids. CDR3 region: CASSSLTGGNSPLHF. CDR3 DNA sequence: TGTGCCAGCAGTTCACTGACAGGGGGCAATTCACCCCTCCACTTT.

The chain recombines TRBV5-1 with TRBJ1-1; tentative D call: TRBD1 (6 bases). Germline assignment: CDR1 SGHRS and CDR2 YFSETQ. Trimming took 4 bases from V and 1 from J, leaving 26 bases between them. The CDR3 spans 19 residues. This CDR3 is CASSPPGVGGRGRNTEAFF. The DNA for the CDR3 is TGCGCCAGCAGCCCGCCCGGGGTTGGGGGCCGGGGGAGGAACACTGAAGCTTTCTTT.

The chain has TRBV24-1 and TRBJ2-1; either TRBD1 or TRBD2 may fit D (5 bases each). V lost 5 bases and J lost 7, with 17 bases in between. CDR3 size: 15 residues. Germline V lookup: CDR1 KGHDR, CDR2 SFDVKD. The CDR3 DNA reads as TGTGCCACCAGTGTGGGGTCGAGTGAGGGGAATGAGCAGTTCTTC. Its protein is CATSVGSSEGNEQFF.

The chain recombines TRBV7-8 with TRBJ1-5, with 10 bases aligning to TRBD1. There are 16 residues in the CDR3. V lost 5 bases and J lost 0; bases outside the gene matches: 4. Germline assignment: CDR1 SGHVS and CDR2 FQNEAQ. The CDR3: CASSPGTGASNQPQHF. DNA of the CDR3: TGTGCCAGCAGCCCCGGGACAGGGGCTAGCAATCAGCCCCAGCATTTT.

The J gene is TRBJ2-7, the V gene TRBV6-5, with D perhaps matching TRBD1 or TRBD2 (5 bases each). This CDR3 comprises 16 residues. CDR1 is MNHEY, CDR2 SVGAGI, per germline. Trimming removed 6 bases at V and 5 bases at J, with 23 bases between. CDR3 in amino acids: CASSPLVFGADNEQYF. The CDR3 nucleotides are TGTGCCAGCAGCCCACTCGTATTCGGGGCGGATAACGAGCAGTACTTC.

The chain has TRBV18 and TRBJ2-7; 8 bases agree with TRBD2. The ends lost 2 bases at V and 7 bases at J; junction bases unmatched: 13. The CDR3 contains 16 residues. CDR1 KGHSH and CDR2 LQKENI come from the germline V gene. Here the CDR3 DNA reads TGTGCCAGCTCACCAGGGCAGCTAGCGGGTTACAATGAGCAGTACTTC. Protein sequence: CASSPGQLAGYNEQYF.

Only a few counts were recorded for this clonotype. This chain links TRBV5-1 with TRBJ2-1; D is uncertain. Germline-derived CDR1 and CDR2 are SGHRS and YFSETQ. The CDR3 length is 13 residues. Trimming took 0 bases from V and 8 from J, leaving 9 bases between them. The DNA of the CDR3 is TGCGCCAGCAGCTTGGGTCTGTCGGATGAGCAGTTCTTC. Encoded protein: CASSLGLSDEQFF.

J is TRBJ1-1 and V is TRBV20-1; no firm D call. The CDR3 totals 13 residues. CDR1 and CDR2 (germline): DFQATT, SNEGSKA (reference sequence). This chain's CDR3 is CSCPAGDFTEAFF. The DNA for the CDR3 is TGCAGCTGCCCAGCCGGGGATTTCACTGAAGCTTTCTTT.

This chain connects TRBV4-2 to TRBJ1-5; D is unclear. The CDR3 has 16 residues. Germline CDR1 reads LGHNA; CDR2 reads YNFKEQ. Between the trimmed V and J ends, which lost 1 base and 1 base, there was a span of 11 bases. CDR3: CASSQGSRVSNQPQHF. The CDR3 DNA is TGTGCCAGCAGCCAAGGTTCGCGGGTGAGCAATCAGCCCCAGCATTTT.

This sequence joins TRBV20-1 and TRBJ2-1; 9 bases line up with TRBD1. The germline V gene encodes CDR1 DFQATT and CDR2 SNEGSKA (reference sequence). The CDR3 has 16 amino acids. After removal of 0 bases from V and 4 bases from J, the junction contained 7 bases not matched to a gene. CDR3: CSARDMVQGAYNEQFF. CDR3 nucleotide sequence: TGCAGTGCTAGAGATATGGTACAGGGGGCATACAATGAGCAGTTCTTC.

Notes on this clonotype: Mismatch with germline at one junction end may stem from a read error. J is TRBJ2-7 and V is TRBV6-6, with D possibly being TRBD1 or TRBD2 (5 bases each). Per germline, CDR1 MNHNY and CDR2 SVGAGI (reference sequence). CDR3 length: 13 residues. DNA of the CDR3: TGTGCCAGTCTCCCAGGGAGTACCTACGAGCGGTACTTC. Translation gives CASLPGSTYERYF.

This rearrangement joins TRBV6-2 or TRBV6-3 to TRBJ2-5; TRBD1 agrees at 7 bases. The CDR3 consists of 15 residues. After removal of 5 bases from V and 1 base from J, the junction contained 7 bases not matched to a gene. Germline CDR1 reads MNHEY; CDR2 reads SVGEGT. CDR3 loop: CASSTSGGFQETQYF. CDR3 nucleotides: TGTGCCAGCAGTACCTCAGGGGGTTTCCAAGAGACCCAGTACTTC.

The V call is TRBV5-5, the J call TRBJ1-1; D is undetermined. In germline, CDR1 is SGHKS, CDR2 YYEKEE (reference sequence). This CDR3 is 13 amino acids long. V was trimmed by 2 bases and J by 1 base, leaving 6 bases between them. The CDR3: CASSLKPNTEAFF. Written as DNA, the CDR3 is TGTGCCAGCAGCTTAAAACCGAACACTGAAGCTTTCTTT.

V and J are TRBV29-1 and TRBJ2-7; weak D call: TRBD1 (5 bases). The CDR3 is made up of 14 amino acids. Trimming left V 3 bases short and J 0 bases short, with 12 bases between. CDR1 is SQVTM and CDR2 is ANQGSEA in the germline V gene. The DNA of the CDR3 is TGCAGCGTTGAGGTAGGGGTCAGCTCCTACGAGCAGTACTTC. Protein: CSVEVGVSSYEQYF.

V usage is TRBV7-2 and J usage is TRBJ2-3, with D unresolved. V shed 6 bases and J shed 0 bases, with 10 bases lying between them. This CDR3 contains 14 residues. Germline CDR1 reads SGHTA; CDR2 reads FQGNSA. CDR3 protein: CASRSVGSTDTQYF. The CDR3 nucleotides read TGTGCCAGCAGATCAGTGGGAAGCACAGATACGCAGTATTTT.

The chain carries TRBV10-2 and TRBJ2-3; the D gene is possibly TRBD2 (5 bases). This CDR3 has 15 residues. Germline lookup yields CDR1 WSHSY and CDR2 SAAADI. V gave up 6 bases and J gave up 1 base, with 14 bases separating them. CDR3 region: CASSRGEKRTDTQYF. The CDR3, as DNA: TGCGCCAGCAGCCGTGGGGAGAAGCGCACAGATACGCAGTATTTT.

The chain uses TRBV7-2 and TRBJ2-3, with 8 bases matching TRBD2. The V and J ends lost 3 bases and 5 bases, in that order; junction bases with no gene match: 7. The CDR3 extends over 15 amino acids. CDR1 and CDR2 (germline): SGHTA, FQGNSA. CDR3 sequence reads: CASSFYSGVLDTQYF. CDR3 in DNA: TGTGCCAGCAGCTTTTATAGCGGGGTTTTAGATACGCAGTATTTT.

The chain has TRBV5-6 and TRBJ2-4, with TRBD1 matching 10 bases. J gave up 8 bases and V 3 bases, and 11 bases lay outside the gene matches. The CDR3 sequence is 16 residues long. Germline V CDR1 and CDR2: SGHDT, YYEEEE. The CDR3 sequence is CASSSPTGGKFDIQYF. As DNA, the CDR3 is TGTGCCAGCAGCTCCCCGACAGGGGGCAAATTTGACATTCAGTACTTC.

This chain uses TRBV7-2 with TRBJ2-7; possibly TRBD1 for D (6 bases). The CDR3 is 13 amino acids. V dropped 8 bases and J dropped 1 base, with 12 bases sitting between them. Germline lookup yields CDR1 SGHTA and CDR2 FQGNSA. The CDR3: CASGDTLSYEQYF. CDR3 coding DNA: TGTGCCAGCGGGGACACATTATCCTACGAGCAGTACTTC. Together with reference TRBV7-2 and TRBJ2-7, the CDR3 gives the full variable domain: GAGVSQSPSNKVTEKGKDVELRCDPISGHTALYWYRQSLGQGLEFLIYFQGNSAPDKSGLPSDRFSAERTGGSVSTLTIQRTQQEDSAVYLCASGDTLSYEQYFGPGTRLTVT.

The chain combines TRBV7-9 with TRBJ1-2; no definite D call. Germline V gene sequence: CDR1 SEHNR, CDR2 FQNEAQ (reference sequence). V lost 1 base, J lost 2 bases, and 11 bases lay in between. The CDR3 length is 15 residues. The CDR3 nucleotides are TGTGCCAGCAGCTTAGACGGCGGCTCGAACTATGGCTACACCTTC. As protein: CASSLDGGSNYGYTF.

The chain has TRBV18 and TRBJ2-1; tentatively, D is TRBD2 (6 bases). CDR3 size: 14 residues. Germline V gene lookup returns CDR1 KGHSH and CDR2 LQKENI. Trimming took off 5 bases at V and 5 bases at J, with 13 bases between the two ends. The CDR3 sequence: CASSVTREDNEQFF. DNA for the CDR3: TGTGCCAGCTCAGTGACCAGGGAGGACAATGAGCAGTTCTTC.

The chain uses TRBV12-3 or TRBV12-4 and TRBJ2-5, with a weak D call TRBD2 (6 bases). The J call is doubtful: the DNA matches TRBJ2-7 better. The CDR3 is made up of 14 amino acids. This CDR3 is CASTELGLFYEQYF. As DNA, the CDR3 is TGTGCCAGCACCGAACTGGGACTTTTCTACGAGCAGTACTTC.

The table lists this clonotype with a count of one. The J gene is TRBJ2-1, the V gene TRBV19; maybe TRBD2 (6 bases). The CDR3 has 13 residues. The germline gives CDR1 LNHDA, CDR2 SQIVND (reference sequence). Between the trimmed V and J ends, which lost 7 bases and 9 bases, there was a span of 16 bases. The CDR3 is CASNPEGAIEQFF. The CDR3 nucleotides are TGTGCCAGTAACCCGGAGGGTGCGATTGAGCAGTTCTTC.

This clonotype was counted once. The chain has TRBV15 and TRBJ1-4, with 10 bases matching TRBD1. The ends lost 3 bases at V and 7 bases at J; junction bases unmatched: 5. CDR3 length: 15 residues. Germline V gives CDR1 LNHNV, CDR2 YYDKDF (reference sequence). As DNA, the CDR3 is TGTGCCACCAGCAGCCCCGGGACAGGGGTTGAAAAACTGTTTTTT. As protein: CATSSPGTGVEKLFF.

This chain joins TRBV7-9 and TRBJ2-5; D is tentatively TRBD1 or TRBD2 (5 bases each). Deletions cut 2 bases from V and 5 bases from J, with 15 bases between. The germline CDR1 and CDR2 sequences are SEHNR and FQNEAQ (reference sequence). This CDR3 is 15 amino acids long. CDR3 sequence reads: CASSLQKRGVETQYF. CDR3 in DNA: TGTGCCAGCAGCTTACAGAAAAGAGGGGTGGAGACCCAGTACTTC.

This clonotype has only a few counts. CDR3 sequence (DNA): TGCGCCAGCAGCCAAGAGGTATACAGCCCTTATGGCTACACCTTC. The encoded protein is CASSQEVYSPYGYTF. The J gene is TRBJ1-2, the V gene TRBV4-3; no reliable D call. CDR1 and CDR2 (germline): LGHNA, YSLEER. The germline V and J ends were trimmed by 0 bases and 5 bases, with 13 bases remaining between them. The CDR3 covers 15 residues.

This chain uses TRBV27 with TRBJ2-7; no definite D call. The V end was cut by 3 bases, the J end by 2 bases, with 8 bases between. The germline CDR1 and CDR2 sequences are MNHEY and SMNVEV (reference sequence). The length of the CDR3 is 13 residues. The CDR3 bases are TGTGCCAGCAGTTTTAGCATGACCTACGAGCAGTACTTC. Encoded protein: CASSFSMTYEQYF.